A selection of T cell receptor beta chains follows, all from one sample in a study of molecular identifiers for immune sequencing clone quantification. TCRdb re-called the PCR reads through MiXCR, storing one row per CDR3 protein. Counted here are 400,000 to 600,000 distinct CDR3 sequences, roughly 23% occurring once; the ten biggest clones make up about 0.78%. The sequenced material came from naive CD8+ T cells from blood, with Jurkat cell RNA spiked in. These receptors were collected from a human donor in good health. Some libraries in this study had Jurkat cell RNA spiked in. CDR3s include the opening cysteine and the closing phenylalanine or tryptophan. The order of the fields is J gene, V gene, clone size, D gene, CDR3 protein, CDR3 DNA. The D gene is left open where the match is weak. Clone size is given for some rows only: seen once, a few or many times, or a class if the clone is expanded.

J gene: TRBJ1-2
V gene: TRBV20-1
clone size: .
D gene: .
CDR3 protein: CSARVPSGYGYTF
CDR3 DNA: TGCAGTGCTAGAGTGCCCTCGGGCTATGGCTACACCTTC

J gene: TRBJ2-3
V gene: TRBV28
clone size: many
D gene: TRBD1
CDR3 protein: CASSTTTGGVSTDTQYF
CDR3 DNA: TGTGCCAGCAGTACCACTACAGGGGGCGTTAGCACAGATACGCAGTATTTT

J gene: TRBJ2-3
V gene: TRBV30
clone size: many
D gene: TRBD2
CDR3 protein: CAWSVLAGGLDTQYF
CDR3 DNA: TGTGCCTGGAGTGTACTCGCGGGAGGGCTGGATACGCAGTATTTT

J gene: TRBJ1-6
V gene: TRBV5-1
clone size: few
D gene: TRBD1
CDR3 protein: CASSFRDSNSPLHF
CDR3 DNA: TGCGCCAGCAGCTTCAGGGACAGTAATTCACCCCTCCACTTT

J gene: TRBJ1-5
V gene: TRBV20-1
clone size: few
D gene: TRBD1
CDR3 protein: CSARHPDRGFLGNQPQHF
CDR3 DNA: TGCAGTGCTAGACACCCCGACAGGGGATTCCTAGGCAATCAGCCCCAGCATTTT

J gene: TRBJ2-1
V gene: TRBV7-2
clone size: many
D gene: TRBD2
CDR3 protein: CASSLRASGGALNEQFF
CDR3 DNA: TGTGCCAGCAGCTTAAGGGCTAGCGGGGGGGCCCTCAATGAGCAGTTCTTC

J gene: TRBJ2-7
V gene: TRBV7-6
clone size: many
D gene: TRBD2
CDR3 protein: CASSTSGGAVEQYF
CDR3 DNA: TGTGCCAGCAGCACTAGCGGGGGGGCCGTCGAGCAGTACTTC

J gene: TRBJ2-7
V gene: TRBV9
clone size: many
D gene: TRBD2
CDR3 protein: CASSVGGAGAYEQYF
CDR3 DNA: TGTGCCAGCAGCGTAGGAGGGGCGGGAGCCTACGAGCAGTACTTC

J gene: TRBJ2-7
V gene: TRBV13
clone size: many
D gene: .
CDR3 protein: CASSSLSGEQYF
CDR3 DNA: TGTGCCAGCAGTTCCCTCTCGGGGGAGCAGTACTTC

J gene: TRBJ2-3
V gene: TRBV19
clone size: .
D gene: TRBD1
CDR3 protein: CASTGTGGADTQYF
CDR3 DNA: TGTGCCAGTACCGGGACAGGGGGAGCAGATACGCAGTATTTT

J gene: TRBJ2-4
V gene: TRBV6-6
clone size: .
D gene: .
CDR3 protein: CASSYLSQVDEYF
CDR3 DNA: TGTGCCAGCAGTTACTTGAGCCAAGTAGATGAGTACTTC

J gene: TRBJ2-3
V gene: TRBV20-1
clone size: .
D gene: .
CDR3 protein: CSARDFRAAYTDMQYF
CDR3 DNA: TGCAGTGCTAGAGATTTCAGAGCGGCTTACACAGATATGCAGTATTTT

J gene: TRBJ1-1
V gene: TRBV29-1
clone size: .
D gene: .
CDR3 protein: CSVEAFGRGTEAFF
CDR3 DNA: TGCAGCGTTGAGGCTTTTGGTAGGGGCACTGAAGCTTTCTTT

J gene: TRBJ1-2
V gene: TRBV5-3
clone size: .
D gene: .
CDR3 protein: CASSSDWRGYSYTF
CDR3 DNA: TGTGCCAGCAGCTCGGACTGGAGAGGCTATAGCTACACCTTC

J gene: TRBJ2-7
V gene: TRBV20-1
clone size: many
D gene: .
CDR3 protein: CSARGALGPYEQYF
CDR3 DNA: TGCAGTGCTAGAGGCGCTCTCGGACCCTACGAGCAGTACTTC

J gene: TRBJ2-7
V gene: TRBV27
clone size: many
D gene: TRBD1
CDR3 protein: CASAGQGAHEQYF
CDR3 DNA: TGTGCCAGCGCGGGACAGGGGGCCCACGAGCAGTACTTC

J gene: TRBJ1-1
V gene: TRBV5-5
clone size: many
D gene: .
CDR3 protein: CASSLQTDRLLNTEAFF
CDR3 DNA: TGTGCCAGCAGCTTGCAGACAGACCGTCTTTTAAACACTGAAGCTTTCTTT

J gene: TRBJ1-3
V gene: TRBV27
clone size: .
D gene: .
CDR3 protein: CASSQQAGNTIYF
CDR3 DNA: TGTGCCAGCAGTCAACAAGCGGGAAACACCATATATTTT

J gene: TRBJ1-1
V gene: TRBV4-3
clone size: few
D gene: .
CDR3 protein: CASSPLVDTADSAEAFF
CDR3 DNA: TGCGCCAGCAGCCCCTTGGTCGATACAGCAGATAGCGCTGAAGCTTTCTTT

J gene: TRBJ2-3
V gene: TRBV20-1
clone size: few
D gene: .
CDR3 protein: CSASPQDSLSTDTQYF
CDR3 DNA: TGCAGTGCTTCCCCCCAGGACAGCTTAAGCACAGATACGCAGTATTTT

J gene: TRBJ1-1
V gene: TRBV7-3
clone size: .
D gene: TRBD1
CDR3 protein: CASSLTGVGEAFF
CDR3 DNA: TGTGCCAGCAGCTTGACAGGGGTAGGTGAAGCTTTCTTT

J gene: TRBJ2-1
V gene: TRBV7-8
clone size: few
D gene: .
CDR3 protein: CASSLGLISYNEQFF
CDR3 DNA: TGTGCCAGCAGCTTGGGACTGATCTCCTACAATGAGCAGTTCTTC

J gene: TRBJ1-1
V gene: TRBV20-1
clone size: .
D gene: .
CDR3 protein: CSATTMNTEAFF
CDR3 DNA: TGCAGTGCTACAACAATGAACACTGAAGCTTTCTTT

J gene: TRBJ1-3
V gene: TRBV7-9
clone size: many
D gene: .
CDR3 protein: CASSSPEAGNTIYF
CDR3 DNA: TGTGCCAGCAGCTCTCCGGAGGCTGGAAACACCATATATTTT

J gene: TRBJ2-7
V gene: TRBV20-1
clone size: few
D gene: .
CDR3 protein: CSARSGARYEQYF
CDR3 DNA: TGCAGTGCGCGGTCGGGAGCTAGGTACGAGCAGTACTTC

J gene: TRBJ1-5
V gene: TRBV13
clone size: .
D gene: .
CDR3 protein: CASSLVLGTPQHF
CDR3 DNA: TGTGCCAGCAGCTTAGTACTGGGAACACCCCAGCATTTT

J gene: TRBJ2-3
V gene: TRBV4-1
clone size: many
D gene: TRBD1
CDR3 protein: CASSQEDRVTDTQYF
CDR3 DNA: TGCGCCAGCAGCCAAGAAGACAGGGTCACAGATACGCAGTATTTT

J gene: TRBJ1-4
V gene: TRBV6-6
clone size: many
D gene: .
CDR3 protein: CASSTEAIGKLFF
CDR3 DNA: TGTGCCAGCAGCACTGAAGCGATCGGAAAACTGTTTTTT

J gene: TRBJ1-1
V gene: TRBV7-9
clone size: many
D gene: .
CDR3 protein: CASSLWSNTEAFF
CDR3 DNA: TGTGCCAGCAGCTTGTGGAGCAACACTGAAGCTTTCTTT

J gene: TRBJ2-1
V gene: TRBV28
clone size: .
D gene: .
CDR3 protein: CASSEADRPKNNEQFF
CDR3 DNA: TGTGCCAGCAGTGAGGCCGACAGACCCAAAAACAATGAGCAGTTCTTC

J gene: TRBJ2-7
V gene: TRBV27
clone size: many
D gene: TRBD1
CDR3 protein: CASSPGTGHYEQYF
CDR3 DNA: TGTGCCAGCAGTCCAGGGACAGGCCACTACGAGCAGTACTTC

J gene: TRBJ2-7
V gene: TRBV4-3
clone size: many
D gene: .
CDR3 protein: CASSQDGAAYEQYF
CDR3 DNA: TGCGCCAGCAGCCAAGATGGTGCAGCCTACGAGCAGTACTTC

J gene: TRBJ1-2
V gene: TRBV14
clone size: .
D gene: TRBD1
CDR3 protein: CASSPWTGASVYGYTF
CDR3 DNA: TGTGCCAGCAGCCCTTGGACAGGGGCCTCCGTTTATGGCTACACCTTC

J gene: TRBJ2-7
V gene: TRBV6-2/TRBV6-3
clone size: many
D gene: .
CDR3 protein: CASSWKGSSYEQYF
CDR3 DNA: TGTGCCAGCAGTTGGAAGGGGAGCTCCTACGAGCAGTACTTC

J gene: TRBJ1-5
V gene: TRBV30
clone size: many
D gene: .
CDR3 protein: CAWSTGFGGNQPQHF
CDR3 DNA: TGTGCCTGGAGCACAGGGTTTGGCGGCAATCAGCCCCAGCATTTT

J gene: TRBJ2-2
V gene: TRBV9
clone size: .
D gene: TRBD1
CDR3 protein: CASQSPGQGLPGELFF
CDR3 DNA: TGTGCCAGCCAATCACCGGGACAGGGTCTGCCCGGGGAGCTGTTTTTT

J gene: TRBJ2-7
V gene: TRBV7-9
clone size: many
D gene: .
CDR3 protein: CASSFGTEQYF
CDR3 DNA: TGTGCCAGCAGCTTTGGGACAGAGCAGTACTTC

J gene: TRBJ2-7
V gene: TRBV11-3
clone size: few
D gene: .
CDR3 protein: CASSSRDNYEQYF
CDR3 DNA: TGTGCCAGCAGCAGCCGGGACAACTACGAGCAGTACTTC

J gene: TRBJ2-2
V gene: TRBV4-3
clone size: few
D gene: .
CDR3 protein: CASSQDWLGDPGPTGELFF
CDR3 DNA: TGCGCCAGCAGCCAAGATTGGCTAGGGGACCCAGGGCCCACCGGGGAGCTGTTTTTT

J gene: TRBJ1-1
V gene: TRBV7-9
clone size: .
D gene: TRBD1
CDR3 protein: CASSATDRGSPEAFF
CDR3 DNA: TGTGCCAGCAGCGCAACGGACAGGGGATCGCCTGAAGCTTTCTTT

J gene: TRBJ2-3
V gene: TRBV7-3
clone size: few
D gene: TRBD2
CDR3 protein: CASSLDSPTSGGNTDTQYF
CDR3 DNA: TGTGCCAGCAGCTTAGATAGCCCAACTAGCGGAGGGAACACAGATACGCAGTATTTT

J gene: TRBJ2-5
V gene: TRBV7-9
clone size: few
D gene: .
CDR3 protein: CASSRPPTQETQYF
CDR3 DNA: TGTGCCAGCAGCAGACCCCCCACCCAAGAGACCCAGTACTTC

J gene: TRBJ1-5
V gene: TRBV6-6
clone size: many
D gene: .
CDR3 protein: CASSYDNLVWSNQPQHF
CDR3 DNA: TGTGCCAGCAGTTACGATAACCTGGTTTGGAGCAATCAGCCCCAGCATTTT

J gene: TRBJ1-5
V gene: TRBV7-2
clone size: many
D gene: .
CDR3 protein: CASASGYSNQPQHF
CDR3 DNA: TGTGCCAGCGCTAGCGGGTATAGCAATCAGCCCCAGCATTTT

J gene: TRBJ2-7
V gene: TRBV7-2
clone size: many
D gene: TRBD2
CDR3 protein: CASTGGGLDEQYF
CDR3 DNA: TGTGCCAGCACCGGGGGGGGCCTTGACGAGCAGTACTTC

J gene: TRBJ1-6
V gene: TRBV7-9
clone size: many
D gene: .
CDR3 protein: CASSPKIGSSTPLHF
CDR3 DNA: TGTGCCAGCAGCCCCAAGATCGGGAGTTCGACACCCCTCCACTTT

J gene: TRBJ2-3
V gene: TRBV7-9
clone size: few
D gene: .
CDR3 protein: CASSWGLVLAVDTQYF
CDR3 DNA: TGTGCCAGCAGCTGGGGGCTAGTTCTAGCCGTGGATACGCAGTATTTT

J gene: TRBJ1-2
V gene: TRBV4-1
clone size: .
D gene: TRBD1
CDR3 protein: CASSETGENYGYTF
CDR3 DNA: TGCGCCAGCAGCGAGACAGGGGAGAACTATGGCTACACCTTC